The 7 T cell receptor beta chains below were found in one sample sequenced in a study of cytomegalovirus exposure and HLA in healthy donors. PCR amplification relied on 60 Vbeta primers (plus 13 Jbeta primers). Measured with immunoSEQ multiplex PCR; TCRdb has only the in-frame clones, and not every one. The table lists around 100,000 clones, 50% to 70% of them singletons. Sequenced sample: PBMCs. The receptors stem from a human donor in good health.

The chain employs TRBV4-1 and TRBJ1-5, with D unclear. With 4 bases removed from V and 5 bases from J, the gap between germline ends came to 18 bases. The CDR3 covers 16 residues. In germline, CDR1 is MGHRA, CDR2 YSYEKL. This CDR3 is CASSLVYGRVYQPQHF. In nucleotides, the CDR3 is TGCGCCAGCAGCCTTGTTTATGGGAGGGTCTATCAGCCCCAGCATTTT.

V is TRBV27 and J is TRBJ1-2, with 12 bases matching TRBD1. Trimming removed 8 bases from V and 6 bases from J; junction bases left unmatched: 7. CDR1 is MNHEY and CDR2 is SMNVEV in the germline V gene (reference sequence). CDR3 size: 14 residues. Written as DNA, the CDR3 is TGTGCCAGCGGGATGGGACAGGGGGCAGATGGCTACACCTTC. It encodes CASGMGQGADGYTF.

The V call is TRBV6-1, the J call TRBJ1-1; D may be TRBD1 (5 bases). Germline CDR1 is MNHNS and CDR2 is SASEGT. Trimming removed 8 bases at V and 3 bases at J, with 13 bases between. The CDR3 sequence is 13 residues long. The CDR3 bases are TGTGCCAGCGGAGGGGCGCAGGACACTGAAGCTTTCTTT. Protein sequence: CASGGAQDTEAFF.

This chain links TRBV27 with TRBJ2-5; weak D call: TRBD1 (6 bases). Germline-derived CDR1 and CDR2 are MNHEY and SMNVEV (reference sequence). There are 16 residues in the CDR3. With 2 bases removed from V and 1 base from J, the gap between germline ends came to 14 bases. This CDR3 is CASSLIPGQTQETQYF. The CDR3 region has the DNA TGTGCCAGCAGTTTAATCCCAGGACAGACCCAAGAGACCCAGTACTTC.

The rearrangement uses TRBV5-4 and TRBJ2-5; 10 bases map to TRBD1. Germline values: CDR1 SGHNT, CDR2 YYREEE (reference sequence). The length of the CDR3 is 16 residues. The V and J ends lost 3 bases and 5 bases, in that order; junction bases with no gene match: 10. CDR3 DNA sequence: TGTGCCAGCAGCTCCAGTAGGGACAGGGGAAAGGAGACCCAGTACTTC. As protein: CASSSSRDRGKETQYF. Full variable domain (missing parts from reference TRBV5-4 and TRBJ2-5): ETGVTQSPTHLIKTRGQQVTLRCSSQSGHNTVSWYQQALGQGPQFIFQYYREEENGRGNFPPRFSGLQFPNYSSELNVNALELDDSALYLCASSSSRDRGKETQYFGPGTRLLVL.

The chain recombines TRBV7-2 with TRBJ1-2, with 9 nucleotides matching TRBD1. Trimming at V came to 3 bases and at J to 8 bases, leaving 4 bases not matched to a gene. Germline V gene lookup returns CDR1 SGHTA and CDR2 FQGNSA. This CDR3 contains 13 residues. The DNA for the CDR3 is TGTGCCAGCAGCTTGACAGGGGGTGGCGGCTACACCTTC. Protein: CASSLTGGGGYTF.

This clone has a handful of counts. V and J are TRBV6-1 and TRBJ2-3; 12 nucleotides match TRBD2. This CDR3 has 13 residues. Germline V CDR1 and CDR2: MNHNS, SASEGT. V trimming: 7 bases; J trimming: 9 bases; junction bases outside the gene matches: 5. The chain's CDR3 is CASTPGTSGTQYF. The CDR3 nucleotides are TGTGCCAGCACCCCAGGGACTAGCGGGACGCAGTATTTT.